The sequence of this T cell receptor beta chain was determined in a study of beta chain features in type 1 diabetes. Germline-derived CDR1 and CDR2 are SGHKS and YYEKEE (reference sequence). The CDR3 spans 15 residues. V was cut by 1 base and J by 3 bases, with 12 bases left in between. Only a few counts were recorded for this clone. One heparinised blood draw averaging about 120 mL was given by each donor. Reverse transcribing all isolated RNA meant expressed TCRB transcripts were sequenced. The method was immunoSEQ multiplex PCR; TCRdb's version includes in-frame clones alone and lacks a portion of them. The table has a few hundred thousand clones, 12% to 15% seen once.

The chain couples TRBV5-5 to TRBJ2-3; D gene ambiguous. Sequenced: central memory CD4+ T cells from blood. The source is a man aged 25 to 40 in good health. CDR3 region: CASSLRYTGTDTQYF. The CDR3 bases are TGTGCCAGCAGCTTGCGCTACACTGGGACAGATACGCAGTATTTT.